The entry below gives a single TCR beta chain sequence along with its context. Its antigen is unidentified. The entry originates in a study of beta chain features in type 1 diabetes. Study-wide results and caveats: The study found fewer insertions and more deletions at VDJ junctions in type 1 diabetes patients. Shorter TCRB CDR3s, moderately but significantly so, marked every one of the four CD4+ subsets in Type 1 diabetes patients.

J lost 4 bases, V lost 4 bases, and 3 bases had no gene match. The CDR3 spans 16 residues. CDR1 and CDR2 from the germline V gene are LNHDA and SQIVND (reference sequence). As every portion of the isolated RNA was reverse transcribed, the sequencing read expressed TCRB transcripts. TCRdb's table, derived via immunoSEQ multiplex PCR, lists solely in-frame clones and lacks some. The sample has around 250,000 clones; 13% to 15% are singletons. Cells sorted by CD45RO/CCR7/CD25/CD127/CD95/CD27 comprised CD4+ naive, central memory, regulatory and stem cell-like memory cells. Source material: naive CD4+ T cells from blood. V usage is TRBV19 and J usage is TRBJ2-1; 14 bases match TRBD2. This sequence originates from a man aged 25 to 45 with type 1 diabetes. As DNA, the CDR3 is TGTGCCAGTAGTAGACTAGCGGGAGGGAAATACAATGAGCAGTTCTTC. This codes for CASSRLAGGKYNEQFF.